The clone carrying this TCR beta chain turned up a few times. Its specificity is not known. This record belongs to a study of T-cell memory formation after mild COVID-19. Study-level findings and limits: Day 37-peaking second-wave clones had unconfirmed SARS-CoV-2 specificity. There was a balanced CD4/CD8 profile in clones contracting day 15 to 85, and later expanders leaned CD4+. CD4+ contracting clones were mainly CM and EM; CD8+ ones, EMRA.

Per the germline V gene, CDR1 is SEHNR and CDR2 is FQNEAQ (reference sequence). The CDR3 length is 12 residues. The germline V and J ends were trimmed by 4 bases and 8 bases, with 11 bases remaining between them. TCRdb re-called the 5' RACE reads through MiXCR, storing one row per CDR3 protein. The profile shows fewer than 350,000 distinct CDR3 sequences, over 15% of them singletons. The source of this sequence is a man between 18 and 35 years old who had mild COVID-19 (a few samples of this study predate the infection). Cell type and time point are not known. The sample consisted of PBMCs or a T cell subset sorted from them (not recorded which). V and J are TRBV7-9 and TRBJ1-1; the D gene is possibly TRBD1 (5 bases). The CDR3 DNA reads as TGTGCCAGCAGCTCGGGGCCAGCAGAAGCTTTCTTT. As protein: CASSSGPAEAFF.